Below are 4 T cell receptor beta chains sequenced from a single sample in a study of shared clonotypes between healthy human individuals. TCRdb's copy holds only in-frame clones and misses some; the assay was immunoSEQ multiplex PCR. The table lists about 340,000 clones, roughly 80% of them singletons. Sample: memory CD4+ T cells sorted from blood. Noted subset: CD45RA-negative fraction. These receptors all come from a man between 25 and 39 years old in good health.

The genes are TRBV7-2 and TRBJ1-5; a weak D match, TRBD1 (5 bases). The CDR3 totals 13 residues. Germline-derived CDR1 and CDR2 are SGHTA and FQGNSA. V was trimmed by 5 bases and J by 5 bases, leaving 10 bases between them. CDR3 nucleotides: TGTGCCAGCAGCCCCGCAGGGTATCAGCCCCAGCATTTT. Translated: CASSPAGYQPQHF.

J is TRBJ2-7 and V is TRBV5-4; unclear D gene. The germline CDR1 and CDR2 sequences are SGHNT and YYREEE (reference sequence). The CDR3 contains 14 residues. Trimming shortened V by 0 bases and J by 3 bases, and 10 bases separated the two germline ends. The DNA for the CDR3 is TGTGCCAGCAGCTTGGACCCTTGGGTCTACGAGCAGTACTTC. Translated: CASSLDPWVYEQYF.

This clone was seen a handful of times. This chain links TRBV4-3 with TRBJ2-7; D could derive from TRBD1 or TRBD2 (5 bases each). Germline V gene lookup returns CDR1 LGHNA and CDR2 YSLEER. V lost 4 bases and J 3 bases, leaving 16 bases between the germline ends. There are 15 residues in the CDR3. The CDR3 sequence is CASSLRAGTNYEQYF. As DNA, the CDR3 is TGCGCCAGCAGCCTCCGAGCCGGGACCAACTACGAGCAGTACTTC.

This clone occurred a few times. The CDR3 here is CASSLLAGGRSNEQFF. CDR3 DNA sequence: TGTGCCAGCAGTTTACTAGCGGGAGGTCGGAGCAATGAGCAGTTCTTC. The V and J genes are TRBV28 and TRBJ2-1, with 11 nucleotides matching TRBD2. V shed 2 bases and J 6 bases; nucleotides not matched to a gene: 6. Germline CDR1 and CDR2: MDHEN and SYDVKM. The CDR3 extends over 16 amino acids.